One sample yielded the 7 T cell receptor beta chains listed below, sequenced in a study of regulatory T cells in long-lasting Graves disease. Researchers made TCR beta libraries by using iRepertoire HTBI primers and running Arm-PCR on CDR3 regions. TCRdb re-called the multiplex PCR reads through MiXCR, storing one row per CDR3 protein. This table holds around 250,000 distinct CDR3 sequences, 20% found once. Time point of the sample: newly diagnosed GD, antithyroid drugs for less than 3 months. Extracted RNA from PBMCs served as the source of the TCR library. The source material was peripheral blood mononuclear cells (PBMCs), sampled at new diagnosis, from a patient treated with antithyroid drugs. These receptor sequences come from a female donor with Graves disease.

In this sample, this clonotype turned up once. V usage is TRBV5-1 and J usage is TRBJ1-1, with unresolved D. This CDR3 region has 15 residues. Germline CDR1 SGHRS, CDR2 YFSETQ. Deletions cut 4 bases from V and 3 bases from J, with 16 bases between. The CDR3 DNA reads TGCGCCAGCAGCCGACGTCGAGGGCCCGACACTGAAGCTTTCTTT. Translated, it gives CASSRRRGPDTEAFF.

This clonotype has a count of ten or more. The V gene is TRBV5-5, the J gene TRBJ1-3; 9 nucleotides align to TRBD1. The V and J ends lost 5 bases and 0 bases, in that order; junction bases with no gene match: 9. The CDR3 length is 17 residues. The germline V gene has CDR1 SGHKS and CDR2 YYEKEE (reference sequence). This CDR3 reads CASSSGQGILSGNTIYF. In DNA, the CDR3 is TGTGCCAGCAGTTCGGGACAGGGAATCCTCTCTGGAAACACCATATATTTT.

This clonotype has just one count. The chain carries TRBV4-1 and TRBJ2-1; the match to TRBD2 covers 7 bases. Germline CDR1 reads MGHRA; CDR2 reads YSYEKL. V gave up 1 base and J gave up 2 bases; unmatched junction bases: 2. The length of the CDR3 is 15 residues. CDR3 loop: CASSQVRGAYNEQFF. The CDR3 DNA sequence: TGCGCCAGCAGCCAAGTCCGGGGGGCCTACAATGAGCAGTTCTTC.

This clonotype was counted ten times or more. This sequence joins TRBV20-1 and TRBJ1-5, with TRBD1 identical over 7 bases. Germline CDR1 and CDR2: DFQATT and SNEGSKA (reference sequence). The CDR3 is 14 residues long. J lost 10 bases, V lost 1 base, and 10 bases had no gene match. The CDR3 coding sequence is TGCAGTGCTAGAGTAGGGGGCCCTGGAACTCCCCAGCATTTT. It translates to CSARVGGPGTPQHF.

This clonotype was seen ten or more times. The DNA of the CDR3 is TGTGCCAGCAGCGTATCTCCCACCGGGGAGCTGTTTTTT. This sequence encodes CASSVSPTGELFF. V is TRBV3-1 and J is TRBJ2-2; D is unclear. The V and J ends lost 5 bases and 4 bases respectively, with 8 bases between them. The CDR3 spans 13 residues. Germline values: CDR1 LGHDT, CDR2 YNNKEL (reference sequence).

This clonotype came up many times. This chain connects TRBV14 to TRBJ2-7; D perhaps matches TRBD1 (5 bases). The length of the CDR3 is 13 residues. Germline V CDR1 and CDR2: SGHDN, FVKESK. V was cut by 1 base and J by 2 bases, with 6 bases left in between. The CDR3 sequence: CASSQVGAYEQYF. CDR3 DNA: TGTGCCAGCAGCCAAGTAGGGGCCTACGAGCAGTACTTC.

This sequence joins TRBV28 and TRBJ1-1; the match to TRBD1 covers 9 bases. Germline assignment: CDR1 MDHEN and CDR2 SYDVKM. The CDR3 sequence is 14 residues long. Trimming cost V 3 bases and J 5 bases; bases outside gene matches: 4. The CDR3, as DNA: TGTGCCAGCAGTTTCGGGACAGGGACGACTGAAGCTTTCTTT. Residues: CASSFGTGTTEAFF.